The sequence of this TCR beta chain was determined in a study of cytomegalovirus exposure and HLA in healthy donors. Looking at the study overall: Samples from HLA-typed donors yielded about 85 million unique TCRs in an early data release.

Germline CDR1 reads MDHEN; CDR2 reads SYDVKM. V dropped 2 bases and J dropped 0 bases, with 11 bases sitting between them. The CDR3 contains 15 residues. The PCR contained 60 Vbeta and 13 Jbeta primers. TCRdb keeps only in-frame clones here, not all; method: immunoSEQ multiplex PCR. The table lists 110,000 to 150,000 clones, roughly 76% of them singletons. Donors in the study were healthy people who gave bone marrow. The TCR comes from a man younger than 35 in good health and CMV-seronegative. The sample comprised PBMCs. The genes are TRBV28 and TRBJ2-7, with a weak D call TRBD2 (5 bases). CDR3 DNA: TGTGCCAGCAGTTTACCCCGGGGTAGCTCCTACGAGCAGTACTTC. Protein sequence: CASSLPRGSSYEQYF.